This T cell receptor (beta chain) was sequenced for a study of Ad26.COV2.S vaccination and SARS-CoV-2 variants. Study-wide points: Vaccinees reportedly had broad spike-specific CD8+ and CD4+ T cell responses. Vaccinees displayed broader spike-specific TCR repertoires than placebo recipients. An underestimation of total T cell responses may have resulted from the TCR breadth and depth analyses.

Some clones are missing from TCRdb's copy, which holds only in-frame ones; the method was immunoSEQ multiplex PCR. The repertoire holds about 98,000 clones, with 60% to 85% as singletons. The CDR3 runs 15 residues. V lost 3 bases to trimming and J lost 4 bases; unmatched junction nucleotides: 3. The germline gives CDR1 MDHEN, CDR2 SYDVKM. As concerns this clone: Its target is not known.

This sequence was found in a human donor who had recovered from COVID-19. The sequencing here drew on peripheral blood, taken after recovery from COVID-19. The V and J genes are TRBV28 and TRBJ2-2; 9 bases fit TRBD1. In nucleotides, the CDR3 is TGTGCCAGCAGTTTTTTGACAGGGGGCACCGGGGAGCTGTTTTTT. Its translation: CASSFLTGGTGELFF.